These T cell receptor beta chains were read from a single sample in a study of Ad26.COV2.S vaccination and SARS-CoV-2 variants. TCRdb's copy holds only in-frame clones and misses some; the assay was immunoSEQ multiplex PCR. The sample includes 410,000 or so clones, around 90% of them seen just once. Sample: peripheral blood, taken in a trial of Ad26.COV2.S vaccine versus placebo. The origin of the receptors is a person between 18 and 65 years old who received the Ad26.COV2.S COVID-19 vaccine or a placebo. The conserved cysteine and the conserved F or W are not part of the CDR3 here. Where a row states a size, it is once, few, many or the class of an expanded clone; other rows omit it.

V	size	J	CDR3
TRBV10-3	.	TRBJ2-7	AISAPPGLVFSSYEQY
TRBV5-4	.	TRBJ1-4	ASSRDRATNEKLF
TRBV18	.	TRBJ2-1	ASSPRLREYNEQF
TRBV19	.	TRBJ2-2	ASSMAGGGNTGELF
TRBV24-1	.	TRBJ2-2	ATSETRVANTGELF
TRBV13	once	TRBJ2-7	ASSEGGNTYEQY
TRBV7-3	.	TRBJ2-1	ASSPTGLANNEQF
TRBV7-8	.	TRBJ2-3	ASSPKRGGGTDTQY
TRBV3-1/TRBV3-2	.	TRBJ1-1	ASSRGGAQGYTEAF
TRBV19	.	TRBJ1-1	ASSRGAEAF